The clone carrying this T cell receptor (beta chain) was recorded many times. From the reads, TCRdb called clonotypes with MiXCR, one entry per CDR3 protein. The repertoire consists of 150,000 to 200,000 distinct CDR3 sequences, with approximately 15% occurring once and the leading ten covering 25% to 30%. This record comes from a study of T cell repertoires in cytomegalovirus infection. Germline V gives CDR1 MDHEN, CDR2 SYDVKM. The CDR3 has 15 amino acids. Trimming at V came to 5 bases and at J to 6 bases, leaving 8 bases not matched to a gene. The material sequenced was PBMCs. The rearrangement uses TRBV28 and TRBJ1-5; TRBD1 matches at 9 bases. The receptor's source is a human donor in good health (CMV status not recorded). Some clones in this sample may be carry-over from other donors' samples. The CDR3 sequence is CASSPGTGPFQPQHF. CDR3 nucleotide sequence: TGTGCCAGCAGTCCCGGGACAGGGCCTTTTCAGCCCCAGCATTTT.